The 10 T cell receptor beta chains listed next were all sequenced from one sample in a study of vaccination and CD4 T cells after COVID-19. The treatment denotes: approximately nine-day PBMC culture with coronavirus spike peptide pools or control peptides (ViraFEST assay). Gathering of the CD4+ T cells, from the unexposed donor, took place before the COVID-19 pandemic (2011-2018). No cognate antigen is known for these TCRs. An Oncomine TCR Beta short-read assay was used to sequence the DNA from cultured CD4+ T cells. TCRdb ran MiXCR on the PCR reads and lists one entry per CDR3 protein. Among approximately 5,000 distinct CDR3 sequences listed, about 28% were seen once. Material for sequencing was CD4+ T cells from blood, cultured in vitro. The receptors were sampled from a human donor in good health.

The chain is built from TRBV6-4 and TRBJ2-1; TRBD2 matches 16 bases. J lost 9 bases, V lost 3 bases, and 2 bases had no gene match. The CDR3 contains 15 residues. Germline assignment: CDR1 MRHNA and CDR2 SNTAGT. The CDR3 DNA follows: TGTGCCAGCAGTGAAGGGACTAGCGGGGGGGGTGAGCAGTTCTTC. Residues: CASSEGTSGGGEQFF.

The CDR3 is CASNNPTDTQYF. In DNA form, the CDR3 reads TGTGCCAGCAACAACCCCACAGATACGCAGTATTTT. The chain carries TRBV6-1 and TRBJ2-3; unclear D gene. Germline V gene lookup returns CDR1 MNHNS and CDR2 SASEGT. Trimming left V 7 bases short and J 2 bases short, with 7 bases between. This CDR3 is 12 amino acids long.

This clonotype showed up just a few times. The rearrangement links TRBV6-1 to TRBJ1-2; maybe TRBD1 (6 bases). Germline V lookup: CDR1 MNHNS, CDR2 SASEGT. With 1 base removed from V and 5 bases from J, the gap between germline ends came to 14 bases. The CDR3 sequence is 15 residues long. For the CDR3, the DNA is TGTGCCAGCAGTGAAGGGCAGGGGCCCCTTTATGGCTACACCTTC. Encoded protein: CASSEGQGPLYGYTF.

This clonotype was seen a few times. The CDR3 loop is CASNQAGLSGGHTDTQYF. In DNA form, the CDR3 reads TGTGCCAGCAACCAGGCTGGCCTTAGCGGGGGTCACACAGATACGCAGTATTTT. The chain combines TRBV7-9 with TRBJ2-3; 9 positions agree with TRBD2. Germline V CDR1 and CDR2: SEHNR, FQNEAQ (reference sequence). The V and J ends lost 7 bases and 2 bases, in that order; junction bases with no gene match: 16. The CDR3 is 18 amino acids.

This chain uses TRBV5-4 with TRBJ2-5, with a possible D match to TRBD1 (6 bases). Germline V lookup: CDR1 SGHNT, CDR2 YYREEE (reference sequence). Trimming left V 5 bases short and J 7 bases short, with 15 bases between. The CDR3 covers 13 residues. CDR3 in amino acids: CASRNRVNGTQYF. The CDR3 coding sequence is TGTGCCAGCAGGAACAGGGTCAACGGGACCCAGTACTTC.

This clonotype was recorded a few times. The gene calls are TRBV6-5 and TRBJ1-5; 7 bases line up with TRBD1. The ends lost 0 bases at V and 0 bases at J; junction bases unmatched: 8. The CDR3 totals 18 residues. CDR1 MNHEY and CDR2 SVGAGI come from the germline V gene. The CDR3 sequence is CASSYSTRGEYSNQPQHF. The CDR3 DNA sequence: TGTGCCAGCAGTTACTCGACCAGGGGGGAATATAGCAATCAGCCCCAGCATTTT.

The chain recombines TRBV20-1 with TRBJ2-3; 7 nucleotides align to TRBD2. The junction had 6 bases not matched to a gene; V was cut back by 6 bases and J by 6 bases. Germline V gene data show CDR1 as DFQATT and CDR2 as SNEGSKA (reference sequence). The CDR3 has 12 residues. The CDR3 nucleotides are TGCAGTGCGGGAGGGTTGTCCGATACGCAGTATTTT. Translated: CSAGGLSDTQYF.

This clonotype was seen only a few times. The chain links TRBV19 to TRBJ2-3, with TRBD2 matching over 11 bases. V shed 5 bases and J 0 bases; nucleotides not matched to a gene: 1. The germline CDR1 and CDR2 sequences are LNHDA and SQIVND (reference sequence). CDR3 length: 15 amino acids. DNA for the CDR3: TGTGCCAGTAGTCGGACTAGCGGGAGCACAGATACGCAGTATTTT. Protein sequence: CASSRTSGSTDTQYF.

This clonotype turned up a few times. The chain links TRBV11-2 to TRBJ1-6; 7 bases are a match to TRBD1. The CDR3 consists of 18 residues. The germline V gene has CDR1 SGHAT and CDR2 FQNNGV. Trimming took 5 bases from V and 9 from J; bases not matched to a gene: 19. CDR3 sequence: CASSRLKGEGGTASPLHF. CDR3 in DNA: TGTGCCAGCAGCCGGCTTAAGGGGGAAGGGGGGACAGCTTCACCCCTCCACTTT.

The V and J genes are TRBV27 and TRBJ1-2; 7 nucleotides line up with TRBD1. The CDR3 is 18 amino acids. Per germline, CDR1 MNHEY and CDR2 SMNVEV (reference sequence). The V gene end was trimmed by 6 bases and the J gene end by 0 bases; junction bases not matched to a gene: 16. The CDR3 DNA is TGTGCCAGCAGAACGACAGGGCCTTTATTTGCCACTAACTATGGCTACACCTTC. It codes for CASRTTGPLFATNYGYTF.